The 14 T cell receptor beta chains listed next were all sequenced from one sample in a study of cytomegalovirus exposure and HLA in healthy donors. With 60 Vbeta and 13 Jbeta primers, the PCR was carried out. The assay was immunoSEQ multiplex PCR, and TCRdb's table has in-frame clones only and misses some. The sample holds roughly 150,000 clones, around 80% seen once. The sample taken for sequencing was PBMCs. These receptors originate from a woman in her thirties or forties in good health and CMV-seropositive.

This rearrangement joins TRBV7-6 to TRBJ2-3, with TRBD1 matching 9 bases. This CDR3 comprises 17 residues. Losses at the gene ends were 1 base for V and 4 bases for J; bases not matched to a gene: 9. Germline V CDR1 and CDR2: SGHVS, FNYEAQ. CDR3 residues: CASSLGRDRASPDTQYF. As DNA, the CDR3 is TGTGCCAGCAGCTTAGGGAGGGACAGGGCTTCGCCAGATACGCAGTATTTT. Full variable domain (remainder filled in from reference TRBV7-6 and TRBJ2-3): GAGVSQSPRYKVTKRGQDVALRCDPISGHVSLYWYRQALGQGPEFLTYFNYEAQQDKSGLPNDRFSAERPEGSISTLTIQRTEQRDSAMYRCASSLGRDRASPDTQYFGPGTRLTVL.

The chain links TRBV4-3 to TRBJ2-3, with 14 bases identical to TRBD2. The CDR3 totals 19 residues. The junction had 6 bases not matched to a gene; V was cut back by 1 base and J by 0 bases. Germline V gene sequence: CDR1 LGHNA, CDR2 YSLEER. CDR3 amino acids: CASSQAWTSGGSSTDTQYF. The CDR3 DNA reads TGCGCCAGCAGCCAAGCCTGGACTAGCGGGGGGTCGAGCACAGATACGCAGTATTTT.

This chain joins TRBV7-9 and TRBJ2-2; D remains ambiguous. With 2 bases removed from V and 5 bases from J, the gap between germline ends came to 9 bases. CDR1 and CDR2 from the germline V gene are SEHNR and FQNEAQ (reference sequence). This CDR3 has 14 amino acids. This CDR3 is CASSLPLTTGELFF. For the CDR3, the DNA is TGTGCCAGCAGCTTACCCCTTACAACCGGGGAGCTGTTTTTT.

This clone has a handful of counts. This sequence joins TRBV7-2 and TRBJ2-7; 8 bases align to TRBD2. The germline CDR1 and CDR2 sequences are SGHTA and FQGNSA. The CDR3 extends over 15 amino acids. Losses at the gene ends were 1 base for V and 6 bases for J; bases not matched to a gene: 8. CDR3 loop: CASSLVVGAGAEQYF. As DNA, the CDR3 is TGTGCCAGCAGCTTAGTCGTTGGAGCGGGAGCCGAGCAGTACTTC.

The rearrangement joins TRBV5-6 to TRBJ1-3; D not resolved. The V end lost 2 bases, the J end lost 4 bases, and 10 bases lay between the germline ends. The germline V gene encodes CDR1 SGHDT and CDR2 YYEEEE. The CDR3 has 14 amino acids. In DNA form, the CDR3 reads TGTGCCAGCAGCTTCATCGGGGTCGGAAACACCATATATTTT. Its protein product is CASSFIGVGNTIYF.

This clone has more than one count but fewer than ten. The chain links TRBV7-8 to TRBJ1-5, with D unresolved. V lost 1 base, J lost 3 bases, and 7 bases lay in between. The germline V gene has CDR1 SGHVS and CDR2 FQNEAQ. The CDR3 covers 14 residues. The CDR3 spells CASSLVGYNQPQHF. Written as DNA, the CDR3 is TGTGCCAGCAGCTTAGTCGGGTACAATCAGCCCCAGCATTTT.

This clone was picked up a small number of times. The chain recombines TRBV28 with TRBJ1-1; D may be TRBD1 (6 bases). This CDR3 spans 15 amino acids. The V and J ends lost 3 bases and 7 bases respectively, with 18 bases between them. Germline V lookup: CDR1 MDHEN, CDR2 SYDVKM. CDR3 protein: CASSLRQGRTLEAFF. The CDR3 DNA is TGTGCCAGCAGTTTGAGGCAGGGGCGGACCCTTGAAGCTTTCTTT.

V and J are TRBV10-1 and TRBJ2-2; TRBD1 might be the D (5 bases). The V end was cut by 5 bases, the J end by 4 bases, with 11 bases between. Per the germline V gene, CDR1 is WNHNN and CDR2 is SYGVQD (reference sequence). This CDR3 has 14 residues. The CDR3 sequence is CASSRGGATGELFF. In nucleotides, the CDR3 is TGCGCCAGCAGTCGTGGTGGGGCCACCGGGGAGCTGTTTTTT.

V is TRBV27 and J is TRBJ2-6; 7 nucleotides match TRBD1. CDR3 length equals 16 residues. Germline values: CDR1 MNHEY, CDR2 SMNVEV (reference sequence). V lost 5 bases and J lost 3; bases outside the gene matches: 7. CDR3 coding DNA: TGTGCCAGCAGTATTACGACAGGGTTTGGGGCCAACGTCCTGACTTTC. Residues: CASSITTGFGANVLTF.

The chain uses TRBV28 and TRBJ1-4, with a possible D match to TRBD1 (6 bases). Trimming took 6 bases from V and 1 from J, leaving 12 bases between them. The CDR3 length is 15 residues. Germline lookup yields CDR1 MDHEN and CDR2 SYDVKM. CDR3 coding DNA: TGTGCCAGCAGATCTCAACAGGGAACTAATGAAAAACTGTTTTTT. It encodes CASRSQQGTNEKLFF.

The chain links TRBV5-3 to TRBJ2-5; 8 bases are a match to TRBD1. TRBV5-3 is given ORF status, its function remaining uncertain. The trim removed 8 bases at V and 0 bases at J, leaving 12 bases unmatched. This CDR3 has 16 residues. The CDR3 is CASPRRDRRYQETQYF. The CDR3 region has the DNA TGTGCCAGCCCGCGCCGGGACAGGCGATACCAAGAGACCCAGTACTTC.

V usage is TRBV11-2 and J usage is TRBJ1-2; 8 nucleotides match TRBD1. V shed 1 base, J shed 7 bases, and the junction held 5 bases outside the gene matches. This CDR3 has 14 residues. Germline CDR1 is SGHAT and CDR2 is FQNNGV. CDR3 amino acids: CASSLGTGRGGYTF. CDR3 bases: TGTGCCAGCAGCTTAGGGACAGGGAGGGGTGGCTACACCTTC.

In this sample, this clone turned up a few times. The chain uses TRBV5-5 and TRBJ2-4; D may be TRBD1 (5 bases). Germline V lookup: CDR1 SGHKS, CDR2 YYEKEE (reference sequence). CDR3 length: 12 amino acids. The V gene lost 0 bases and the J gene lost 14 bases, with 12 bases spanning the gap. The CDR3 region is CASSLVKQAEYF. The CDR3 nucleotides are TGTGCCAGCAGCTTGGTTAAACAGGCCGAGTACTTC.

The V gene is TRBV9, the J gene TRBJ2-1; 10 bases map to TRBD1. V was clipped by 0 bases and J by 6 bases; unmatched bases: 12. Looked up from germline, CDR1 is SGDLS and CDR2 is YYNGEE. The CDR3 runs to 18 residues. The chain's CDR3 is CASSVATGTGVLINEQFF. CDR3 DNA sequence: TGTGCCAGCAGCGTAGCTACTGGGACAGGGGTACTTATCAATGAGCAGTTCTTC.